This T cell receptor (beta chain) came from a study of regulatory T cells in long-lasting Graves disease. Germline V gives CDR1 MDHEN, CDR2 SYDVKM. This CDR3 has 13 residues. Trimming removed 3 bases from V and 2 bases from J, with 5 bases in between. CDR3-region Arm-PCR and iRepertoire HTBI primers produced the TCR beta libraries. From the multiplex PCR reads, TCRdb called clonotypes with MiXCR, one entry per CDR3 protein. The table has approximately 470,000 distinct CDR3 sequences, around 21% seen once. This sample's time point: persistent/refractory GD, antithyroid drugs over 5 years with positive TRAb. Generation of the TCR library employed RNA extracted from PBMCs. This clonotype was observed at least ten times.

This chain uses TRBV28 with TRBJ1-3; D is unclear. The sequencing used peripheral blood mononuclear cells (PBMCs), collected when the disease was refractory, from a patient treated with antithyroid drugs. The receptor comes from a female donor with Graves disease. The CDR3 region is CASSLLAGNTIYF. CDR3 bases: TGTGCCAGCAGTTTGCTAGCTGGAAACACCATATATTTT.